These 29 T cell receptor beta chains originate from one sample sequenced in a study of regulatory T cells in long-lasting Graves disease. Time point meaning: persistent/refractory GD, antithyroid drugs over 5 years with positive TRAb. After RNA was extracted from PBMCs, the TCR library was made from it. Arm-PCR with iRepertoire HTBI primers amplified the CDR3 regions for these TCR beta libraries. TCRdb analysed the multiplex PCR reads with MiXCR anew, one entry per CDR3 protein. The sample has approximately 290,000 distinct CDR3 sequences, 22% seen once. This sample comprised peripheral blood mononuclear cells (PBMCs), obtained when the disease was refractory, from a patient treated with antithyroid drugs. These receptors originate from a female donor with Graves disease.

V gene TRBV7-9 combines with J gene TRBJ1-5, with D possibly being TRBD1 (5 bases). The CDR3 extends over 14 amino acids. V lost 5 bases to trimming and J lost 9 bases, with 17 bases between them. Germline assignment: CDR1 SEHNR and CDR2 FQNEAQ (reference sequence). The CDR3 region has the DNA TGTGCCAGCAGCCCTGGCCGGGACGGCGGGCCCCAGCATTTT. This gives the protein CASSPGRDGGPQHF.

This clonotype was seen a handful of times. A much bigger clone sits one base away, suggesting this may be a read error. V usage is TRBV11-2 and J usage is TRBJ1-2; 8 nucleotides line up with TRBD1. Germline V lookup: CDR1 SGHAT, CDR2 FQNNGV. Trimming at V came to 5 bases and at J to 9 bases, leaving 8 bases not matched to a gene. CDR3 length equals 13 residues. CDR3 nucleotide sequence: TGTGCCAGCAGCCAGGACAGGGACTTGAGCTACACCTTC. It specifies CASSQDRDLSYTF.

This clonotype was counted only a few times. The rearrangement uses TRBV20-1 and TRBJ2-7; no clear D gene. The CDR3 totals 14 residues. The germline V gene has CDR1 DFQATT and CDR2 SNEGSKA (reference sequence). Deletions cut 0 bases from V and 1 base from J, with 10 bases between. CDR3 protein: CSARDSGLSYEQYF. CDR3 in DNA: TGCAGTGCTAGAGATTCGGGCCTATCCTACGAGCAGTACTTC.

Only a few counts were recorded for this clonotype. V and J are TRBV30 and TRBJ1-2; D is possibly TRBD1 (6 bases). This CDR3 has 14 amino acids. Per the germline V gene, CDR1 is GTSNPN and CDR2 is SVGIG (reference sequence). Trimming shortened V by 3 bases and J by 2 bases, and 13 bases separated the two germline ends. CDR3 sequence reads: CAWSVTGMNYGYTF. In DNA, the CDR3 is TGTGCCTGGAGCGTAACAGGGATGAACTATGGCTACACCTTC.

The chain is built from TRBV7-2 and TRBJ1-4, with TRBD1 matching 7 bases. CDR3 size: 14 residues. CDR1 and CDR2 (germline): SGHTA, FQGNSA. V shed 5 bases, J shed 7 bases, and the junction held 7 bases outside the gene matches. Here the CDR3 DNA reads TGTGCCAGCAGCCTAGGGGGCGCAGGTGAAAAACTGTTTTTT. It translates to CASSLGGAGEKLFF.

CDR3 sequence: CASSARLAGAFWGTGELFF. In nucleotides, the CDR3 is TGTGCCAGCAGCGCCCGACTAGCGGGAGCGTTCTGGGGCACCGGGGAGCTGTTTTTT. This chain joins TRBV11-2 and TRBJ2-2; 12 nucleotides align to TRBD2. Unmatched junction bases numbered 14, after V lost 5 bases and J lost 4 bases. From germline, CDR1 is SGHAT and CDR2 FQNNGV. The CDR3 loop spans 19 amino acids.

In this sample, this clonotype turned up many times. The genes are TRBV7-2 and TRBJ1-1; tentative D call: TRBD1 (5 bases). V was trimmed by 3 bases and J by 6 bases, leaving 8 bases between them. This CDR3 comprises 12 residues. From germline, CDR1 is SGHTA and CDR2 FQGNSA. CDR3: CASSFGGAEAFF. The CDR3 DNA reads TGTGCCAGCAGCTTCGGAGGGGCTGAAGCTTTCTTT. Variable domain in full (rest from reference TRBV7-2 and TRBJ1-1): GAGVSQSPSNKVTEKGKDVELRCDPISGHTALYWYRQSLGQGLEFLIYFQGNSAPDKSGLPSDRFSAERTGGSVSTLTIQRTQQEDSAVYLCASSFGGAEAFFGQGTRLTVV.

This clonotype was seen repeatedly, ten times or more. The chain uses TRBV28 and TRBJ2-4; D possibly uses TRBD1 or TRBD2 (5 bases each). The V end was cut by 4 bases, the J end by 0 bases, with 10 bases between. CDR1 and CDR2 (germline): MDHEN, SYDVKM. The CDR3 runs 15 residues. The CDR3 region is CASSSGQLAKNIQYF. In DNA, the CDR3 is TGTGCCAGCAGTTCGGGGCAACTAGCCAAAAACATTCAGTACTTC.

A few counts support this clonotype. The chain uses TRBV18 and TRBJ2-7; D could derive from TRBD1 or TRBD2 (5 bases each). The ends were cut back, 4 bases at V and 6 bases at J, with 16 bases in the middle. This CDR3 has 14 amino acids. Germline V gene lookup returns CDR1 KGHSH and CDR2 LQKENI. The CDR3 region is CASSLDDSSGEQYF. The CDR3 DNA reads as TGTGCCAGCTCACTGGATGACAGCAGCGGCGAGCAGTACTTC.

This clonotype was counted a few times. The DNA of the CDR3 is TGTGCCAGCAGCTTGAGGGTCGGCGATAATTCACCCCTCCACTTT. Encoded protein: CASSLRVGDNSPLHF. The chain uses TRBV7-2 and TRBJ1-6, with unresolved D. Germline V CDR1 and CDR2: SGHTA, FQGNSA. The CDR3 runs 15 residues. V was trimmed by 3 bases and J by 5 bases, leaving 11 bases between them.

This clonotype was observed a few times. DNA of the CDR3: TGCAGTGCTGTCAATGGGGCTAGCGGGACCTCCTACGAGCAGTACTTC. Translating it yields CSAVNGASGTSYEQYF. The chain combines TRBV20-1 with TRBJ2-7; 9 bases align to TRBD2. The junction had 11 bases not matched to a gene; V was cut back by 5 bases and J by 0 bases. CDR3 size: 16 residues. CDR1 is DFQATT and CDR2 is SNEGSKA in the germline V gene (reference sequence).

In this sample, this clonotype turned up many times. The chain employs TRBV19 and TRBJ2-1; 10 nucleotides align to TRBD2. J was trimmed by 5 bases and V by 4 bases; bases with no gene match: 5. This CDR3 contains 15 residues. CDR1 and CDR2 (germline): LNHDA, SQIVND (reference sequence). This CDR3 reads CASSTTGTSDNEQFF. CDR3 sequence (DNA): TGTGCCAGTAGTACTACAGGGACTAGCGACAATGAGCAGTTCTTC.

To note about this clonotype: Relative to the germline gene, one junction end is altered; a read error may explain this. V is TRBV6-2 or TRBV6-3 and J is TRBJ2-7; D gene ambiguous. Per the germline V gene, CDR1 is MNHEY and CDR2 is SVGEGT. CDR3 length: 13 amino acids. The CDR3 bases are TGTGCCAGCAGTCGGTACAGTTACTACGAGCGGTACTTC. It specifies CASSRYSYYERYF.

This clonotype was observed at least ten times. This rearrangement joins TRBV6-1 to TRBJ1-2, with D possibly being TRBD1 (5 bases). Trimming shortened V by 3 bases and J by 5 bases, and 13 bases separated the two germline ends. The CDR3 spans 14 residues. The germline V gene has CDR1 MNHNS and CDR2 SASEGT. CDR3 amino acids: CASSDRQTGYGYTF. In DNA, the CDR3 is TGTGCCAGCAGTGACCGCCAAACAGGTTATGGCTACACCTTC.

This clonotype was recorded at least ten times. The chain uses TRBV6-1 and TRBJ1-4, with no clear D. V dropped 7 bases and J dropped 8 bases, with 20 bases sitting between them. The CDR3 has 15 amino acids. Germline V lookup: CDR1 MNHNS, CDR2 SASEGT. CDR3 in amino acids: CASTTNTDPSEKLFF. The DNA for the CDR3 is TGTGCCAGCACCACTAACACGGACCCGTCAGAAAAACTGTTTTTT.

The chain combines TRBV3-2 with TRBJ1-4; TRBD1 reflects the table's D call only, with no check against the DNA. TRBV3-2 counts as a pseudogene. The CDR3 covers 19 residues. CDR3 nucleotide sequence: TGTGCCAGCAGCCAAGCCCCTACAGGGGGCGGGAGAACTAATGAAAAACTGTTTTTT. Translated, it gives CASSQAPTGGGRTNEKLFF.

This clonotype has a handful of counts. The J gene is TRBJ2-7, the V gene TRBV3-1; D ambiguous. Germline V gene data show CDR1 as LGHDT and CDR2 as YNNKEL (reference sequence). This CDR3 region has 14 residues. V was clipped by 0 bases and J by 2 bases, with 8 bases between them. CDR3 region: CASSQDYSTYEQYF. The CDR3 DNA is TGTGCCAGCAGCCAAGATTATTCAACCTACGAGCAGTACTTC.

This clonotype was counted ten times or more. The chain has TRBV10-3 and TRBJ2-7, with D maybe TRBD1 (6 bases). The V end was cut by 5 bases, the J end by 7 bases, with 15 bases between. CDR3 size: 13 residues. Germline values: CDR1 ENHRY, CDR2 SYGVKD. CDR3 region: CAISSGQSGEQYF. CDR3 DNA sequence: TGTGCCATCAGTTCGGGACAAAGTGGGGAGCAGTACTTC.

This clonotype has a handful of counts. The junction departs from the called germline gene at one end, perhaps through a read error. The V and J genes are TRBV7-2 and TRBJ2-5, with 9 bases identical to TRBD1. The J call may be faulty, since TRBJ2-7 better matches the DNA end. Germline lookup yields CDR1 SGHTA and CDR2 FQGNSA. The CDR3 runs 15 residues. CDR3 sequence (DNA): TGTGCCAGCTGCTTAGCAGGGACAGGGTCCTACGAGCAGTACTTC. It is translated as CASCLAGTGSYEQYF.

This clonotype was seen many times. The chain joins TRBV28 to TRBJ1-2; 7 bases align to TRBD1. Germline V lookup: CDR1 MDHEN, CDR2 SYDVKM. Losses at the gene ends were 10 bases for V and 0 bases for J; bases not matched to a gene: 8. The CDR3 is made up of 14 amino acids. CDR3 DNA sequence: TGTGCCACCTTGACAGGGCCAACTAACTATGGCTACACCTTC. Protein: CATLTGPTNYGYTF.

The chain carries TRBV7-2 and TRBJ1-2; perhaps TRBD1 as D (5 bases). CDR3 length: 16 amino acids. V shed 1 base and J shed 5 bases, with 17 bases lying between them. Germline V lookup: CDR1 SGHTA, CDR2 FQGNSA. CDR3 in DNA: TGTGCCAGCAGCTTAGAGGGTGGAGGGGCGCTTTATGGCTACACCTTC. It encodes CASSLEGGGALYGYTF.

Ten or more counts support this clonotype. The chain is built from TRBV27 and TRBJ1-1; tentative D call: TRBD1 (5 bases). This CDR3 is 11 amino acids long. Germline-derived CDR1 and CDR2 are MNHEY and SMNVEV (reference sequence). V lost 7 bases and J 5 bases, leaving 8 bases between the germline ends. CDR3 sequence (DNA): TGTGCCAGCAAAAAGGGGACTGAAGCTTTCTTT. This codes for CASKKGTEAFF.

This clonotype was counted ten times or more. V usage is TRBV2 and J usage is TRBJ2-5; D gene ambiguous. V was shortened by 6 bases and J by 5 bases, with 10 bases between the two germline ends. CDR1 and CDR2 from the germline V gene are SNHLY and FYNNEI. The CDR3 is 12 amino acids. The CDR3 is CASSGSRETQYF. CDR3 bases: TGTGCCAGCAGCGGATCACGGGAGACCCAGTACTTC.

This clonotype was detected a few times. The gene calls are TRBV6-1 and TRBJ2-7, with a possible D match to TRBD1 (5 bases). Germline values: CDR1 MNHNS, CDR2 SASEGT. V gave up 6 bases and J gave up 3 bases, with 12 bases separating them. The CDR3 totals 13 residues. The CDR3, as DNA: TGTGCCAGCAGGGAATCAGGGCACTACGAGCAGTACTTC. Translating it yields CASRESGHYEQYF.

J is TRBJ1-3 and V is TRBV7-9; 9 bases are shared with TRBD1. V trimming: 4 bases; J trimming: 0 bases; junction bases outside the gene matches: 10. The CDR3 length is 18 residues. Germline-derived CDR1 and CDR2 are SEHNR and FQNEAQ (reference sequence). The CDR3 region has the DNA TGTGCCAGCAGCTCAATGCAAAGGGACAGGGCCTCTGGAAACACCATATATTTT. Translating gives CASSSMQRDRASGNTIYF.

The rearrangement joins TRBV19 to TRBJ1-1; D uncertain. Germline V gene sequence: CDR1 LNHDA, CDR2 SQIVND (reference sequence). The V end was cut by 3 bases, the J end by 1 base, with 6 bases between. The CDR3 runs 13 residues. In nucleotides, the CDR3 is TGTGCCAGTAGTATCACAGCGAACACTGAAGCTTTCTTT. This codes for CASSITANTEAFF.

V is TRBV14 and J is TRBJ2-7, with D uncertain. V was trimmed by 4 bases and J by 1 base, leaving 5 bases between them. This CDR3 region has 12 residues. CDR1 and CDR2 (germline): SGHDN, FVKESK. CDR3: CASSPESYEQYF. CDR3 nucleotides: TGTGCCAGCAGCCCAGAATCCTACGAGCAGTACTTC.

The chain uses TRBV29-1 and TRBJ2-1, with no clear D. The CDR3 has 14 amino acids. V gave up 6 bases and J gave up 0 bases, with 12 bases separating them. Germline loops: CDR1 SQVTM, CDR2 ANQGSEA. The CDR3, as DNA: TGCAGCGTCCGCGACGATAGCTCCTACAATGAGCAGTTCTTC. Translated: CSVRDDSSYNEQFF.

This clonotype was observed a handful of times. The J gene is TRBJ2-7, the V gene TRBV4-3; D is possibly TRBD2 (5 bases). Germline V lookup: CDR1 LGHNA, CDR2 YSLEER. V lost 0 bases, J lost 3 bases, and 15 bases lay in between. The CDR3 contains 16 residues. CDR3 in amino acids: CASSQEFGVGGYEQYF. The DNA for the CDR3 is TGCGCCAGCAGCCAAGAGTTCGGGGTCGGAGGCTACGAGCAGTACTTC.